This passage covers 18 T cell receptor beta chains from one sample sequenced in a study of T cells in women clearing cervical HPV infection. The table came from immunoSEQ multiplex PCR; TCRdb's copy has only in-frame clones and leaves some out. The sample has about 36,000 clones. Sequencing used blood buffy coat. Source of these receptors: a woman aged 18 to 69 with a cervical HPV16 infection that either progressed to CIN3+ or cleared (not recorded which).

As regards this clone: The CDR3 extends 3 residues past the end of the read, so its final part is completed from the germline J gene. The chain carries TRBV20-1 and TRBJ1-1, with a weak D call TRBD1 (5 bases). V was pared by 5 bases and J by 1 base, with 17 bases between. From germline, CDR1 is DFQATT and CDR2 SNEGSKA (reference sequence). The CDR3 extends over 15 amino acids. The CDR3 bases that were read are TGCAGTGCTCGCCCTTCGGGACTAACGAACACTGAA. This encodes CSARPSGLTNTE. The full CDR3 sequence reads CSARPSGLTNTEAFF.

As concerns this clone: The sequenced fragment ends 3 residues before the CDR3 boundary, so the rest is inferred from the germline J gene. V usage is TRBV19 and J usage is TRBJ1-1; D unclear. CDR3 length equals 14 residues. V lost 5 bases and J 4 bases, leaving 14 bases between the germline ends. The germline V gene encodes CDR1 LNHDA and CDR2 SQIVND (reference sequence). CDR3 amino acids: CASSAHERGTEAFF. The covered CDR3 bases are TGTGCCAGTAGTGCCCATGAACGGGGCACTGAA.

About this clone: The observed sequence ends 3 residues before the CDR3 terminus, with the missing tail filled in from the germline J gene. V and J are TRBV7-9 and TRBJ2-2; D possibly corresponds to TRBD2 (5 bases). Trimming pared 5 bases from V and 5 bases from J, leaving 9 bases between. In germline, CDR1 is SEHNR, CDR2 FQNEAQ (reference sequence). The CDR3 length is 13 residues. The CDR3 bases that were read are TGTGCCAGCAGCCCACGGGGAACCGGGGAG. As protein: CASSPRGTGE. The full-length CDR3 reads as CASSPRGTGELFF.

With regard to this clone: One end of the junction fails to match germline, which may point to a read error. The sequenced fragment ends 3 residues before the CDR3 boundary, so the rest is inferred from the germline J gene. The same CDR3 arises from other DNA sequences in this sample as well. V and J are TRBV2 and TRBJ1-3; possibly TRBD1 for D (6 bases). The length of the CDR3 is 17 residues. CDR1 and CDR2 (germline): SNHLY, FYNNEI. The CDR3 protein is CASSERVDSFSGNTIYF. CDR3 bases read: TGTGCCAGCAGTGAACGGGTGGACAGTTTCTCTGGAAACACT.

To note about this clone: The CDR3 is cut off 3 residues early in the read; its end comes from the germline J gene. The V gene is TRBV5-1, the J gene TRBJ2-5, with 8 bases fitting TRBD2. This CDR3 is 15 amino acids long. CDR1 and CDR2 from the germline V gene are SGHRS and YFSETQ. Unmatched junction bases numbered 6, after V lost 0 bases and J lost 5 bases. CDR3: CASSLAFSSGETQYF. The sequenced CDR3 bases are TGCGCCAGCAGCTTGGCCTTTTCTAGCGGGGAGACC.

To note about this clone: The sequence runs out 3 residues before the end of the CDR3; the remainder is reconstructed from the germline J gene. The chain uses TRBV20-1 and TRBJ2-3; D not resolved. The V end was cut by 6 bases, the J end by 8 bases, with 15 bases between. CDR3 size: 12 residues. Germline V CDR1 and CDR2: DFQATT, SNEGSKA (reference sequence). Incomplete CDR3 DNA: TGCAGTGCCATCAATTCCCCGGGTACG. Its translation: CSAINSPGT. The whole CDR3 region reads CSAINSPGTQYF.

For this clone: The read finishes 3 residues shy of the CDR3 end, and the germline J gene is used to complete it. V and J are TRBV7-9 and TRBJ1-1; D is perhaps TRBD1 (5 bases). The CDR3 is 14 residues long. The germline CDR1 and CDR2 sequences are SEHNR and FQNEAQ (reference sequence). V was cut by 1 base and J by 4 bases, with 10 bases left in between. The sequenced CDR3 bases are TGTGCCAGCAGCTTAGGCCCAGGGCGCACTGAA. Amino acid sequence: CASSLGPGRTE. The complete CDR3 reads CASSLGPGRTEAFF.

Of note for this clone: The read ends 3 residues before the CDR3 terminus; that terminus is restored from the germline J gene. V usage is TRBV5-4 and J usage is TRBJ2-1; tentatively, D is TRBD1 (6 bases). V was trimmed by 4 bases and J by 9 bases, leaving 20 bases between them. Germline assignment: CDR1 SGHNT and CDR2 YYREEE (reference sequence). The CDR3 is 15 amino acids. CDR3 bases read: TGTGCCAGCAGCCCAACAGGACAGCACGGCGCTGAG. It codes for CASSPTGQHGAE. The entire CDR3 reads CASSPTGQHGAEQFF. The whole variable domain, remainder taken from reference TRBV5-4 and TRBJ2-1, is ETGVTQSPTHLIKTRGQQVTLRCSSQSGHNTVSWYQQALGQGPQFIFQYYREEENGRGNFPPRFSGLQFPNYSSELNVNALELDDSALYLCASSPTGQHGAEQFFGPGTRLTVL.

Concerning this clone itself: The read halts 3 residues ahead of the CDR3 end, with the missing end drawn from the germline J gene. The genes are TRBV7-2 and TRBJ1-2, with 8 positions matching TRBD1. V was pared by 5 bases and J by 4 bases, with 9 bases of the junction left unmatched. Germline loops: CDR1 SGHTA, CDR2 FQGNSA. The CDR3 length is 15 residues. The covered CDR3 bases are TGTGCCAGCAGCGCAATTGACAGGGGAGCCTATGGC. It translates to CASSAIDRGAYG. The CDR3 in full is CASSAIDRGAYGYTF.

A note on this clone: The read finishes 3 residues shy of the CDR3 end, and the germline J gene is used to complete it. The chain employs TRBV7-2 and TRBJ2-1; TRBD2 might be the D (7 bases). The V gene lost 5 bases and the J gene lost 4 bases, with 15 bases spanning the gap. The CDR3 loop spans 15 amino acids. The germline CDR1 and CDR2 sequences are SGHTA and FQGNSA. The sequenced CDR3 bases are TGTGCCAGCAGCCGGCGGGGGCCCGCTTACAATGAG. Translating it yields CASSRRGPAYNE. The entire CDR3 sequence reads CASSRRGPAYNEQFF.

With regard to this clone: The observed sequence ends 3 residues before the CDR3 terminus, with the missing tail filled in from the germline J gene. The rearrangement uses TRBV7-8 and TRBJ2-5, with 13 nucleotides matching TRBD2. V lost 1 base and J lost 1; bases outside the gene matches: 6. CDR1 SGHVS and CDR2 FQNEAQ come from the germline V gene. This CDR3 comprises 18 residues. CDR3 amino acids: CASSLVTSGGVAQETQYF. CDR3 DNA, as far as it was read: TGTGCCAGCAGCTTAGTAACTAGCGGGGGGGTTGCCCAAGAGACC.

As concerns this clone: The junction shows a germline mismatch at one end, possibly a read error. Read coverage stops 3 residues before the CDR3 terminus; the germline J gene supplies the remainder. The chain employs TRBV7-7 and TRBJ2-5; 8 positions match TRBD1. Germline loops: CDR1 SSHAT, CDR2 FNYEAQ (reference sequence). CDR3 size: 16 residues. Partial CDR3 DNA: TGTGCTAGCAGCTTAGCCTCAGGGGGCTCGAAGGAGACC. It translates to CASSLASGGSKET. In full, the CDR3 is CASSLASGGSKETQYF. The full variable domain, with the rest looked up from reference TRBV7-7 and TRBJ2-5, is GAGVSQSPRYKVTKRGQDVTLRCDPISSHATLYWYQQALGQGPEFLTYFNYEAQPDKSGLPSDRFSAERPEGSISTLTIQRTEQRDSAMYRCASSLASGGSKETQYFGPGTRLLVL.

A remark on this clone: The CDR3 end is not reached by the read, which stops 3 residues before it; the germline J gene fills it in. The genes are TRBV7-9 and TRBJ2-3; D is uncertain. CDR1 and CDR2 from the germline V gene are SEHNR and FQNEAQ (reference sequence). This CDR3 comprises 14 residues. CDR3 in amino acids: CASSKGPLGATQYF. The CDR3 bases that were read are TGTGCCAGCAGCAAGGGCCCCCTGGGTGCGACG.

On this clone: The read terminates 3 residues ahead of where the CDR3 ends, so the germline J gene completes it. The rearrangement joins TRBV7-2 to TRBJ2-3; 7 bases are shared with TRBD2. Trimming took 5 bases from V and 1 from J; bases not matched to a gene: 6. Germline assignment: CDR1 SGHTA and CDR2 FQGNSA. This CDR3 region has 15 residues. The part of the CDR3 DNA that was read is TGTGCCAGCAGCCCAGCGGGATCTCGCACAGATACG. It yields the protein CASSPAGSRTDT. The whole CDR3 region reads CASSPAGSRTDTQYF.

The CDR3 bases that were read are TGTGCCAGCAGTGGTGAGACAGGGGCTGGCGAC. This codes for CASSGETGAGD. The whole CDR3 is CASSGETGAGDYTF. This chain links TRBV6-1 with TRBJ1-2, with 8 positions matching TRBD1. The CDR3 end is not reached by the read, which stops 3 residues before it; the germline J gene fills it in. Germline V gene lookup returns CDR1 MNHNS and CDR2 SASEGT. This CDR3 region has 14 residues.

Comments on this clone: The read gets to within 3 residues of the CDR3 end, and the germline J gene fills in the rest. This chain links TRBV19 with TRBJ1-4, with D maybe TRBD1 (5 bases). Trimming removed 7 bases at V and 7 bases at J, with 10 bases between. Germline V gene data show CDR1 as LNHDA and CDR2 as SQIVND (reference sequence). This CDR3 has 12 residues. This CDR3 is CASKRGFEKLFF. CDR3 DNA, as far as it was read: TGTGCCAGTAAAAGGGGCTTTGAAAAA.

This clone is called medium-sized (0.01 to 0.1%) based on its frequency. The DNA ends 3 residues before the CDR3 does, and the rest of the CDR3 is filled in from the germline J gene. The gene calls are TRBV2 and TRBJ2-1, with TRBD1 matching 8 bases. CDR1 and CDR2 (germline): SNHLY, FYNNEI. This CDR3 region has 17 residues. V lost 2 bases, J lost 7 bases, and 13 bases stayed unmatched. The sequenced CDR3 bases are TGTGCCAGCAGTGAAAGGGGCCAGGGGGCGTTACAAAATGAG. This encodes CASSERGQGALQNE. The whole CDR3 is CASSERGQGALQNEQFF.

About this clone: The read ends 3 residues before the CDR3 terminus; that terminus is restored from the germline J gene. The genes are TRBV19 and TRBJ2-5; D is possibly TRBD2 (6 bases). V gave up 3 bases and J gave up 2 bases, with 7 bases separating them. This CDR3 spans 13 amino acids. Germline CDR1 and CDR2: LNHDA and SQIVND (reference sequence). The CDR3 bases that were read are TGTGCCAGTAGTATTAGCGGTCAAGAGACC. Amino acids: CASSISGQET. The entire CDR3 protein reads CASSISGQETQYF.